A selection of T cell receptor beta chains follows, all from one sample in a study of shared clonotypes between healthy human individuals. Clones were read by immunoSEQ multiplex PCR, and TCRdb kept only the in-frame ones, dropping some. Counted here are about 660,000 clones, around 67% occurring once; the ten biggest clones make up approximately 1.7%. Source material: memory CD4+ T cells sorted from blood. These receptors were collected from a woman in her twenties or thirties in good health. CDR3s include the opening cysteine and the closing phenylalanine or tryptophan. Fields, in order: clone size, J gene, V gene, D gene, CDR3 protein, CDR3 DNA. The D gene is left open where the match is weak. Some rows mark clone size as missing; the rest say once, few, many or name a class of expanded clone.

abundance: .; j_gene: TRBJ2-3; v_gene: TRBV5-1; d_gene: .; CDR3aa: CASSGGSRPSDTQYF; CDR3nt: TGCGCCAGCAGCGGGGGGAGCCGACCGAGCGATACGCAGTATTTT
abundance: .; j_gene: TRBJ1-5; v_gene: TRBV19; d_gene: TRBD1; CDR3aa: CASSIIQGAKQPQHF; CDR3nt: TGTGCCAGTAGTATTATACAGGGGGCGAAGCAGCCCCAGCATTTT
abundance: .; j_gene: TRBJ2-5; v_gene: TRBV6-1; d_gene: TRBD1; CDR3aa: CASSDPDRGEETQYF; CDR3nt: TGTGCCAGCAGTGACCCGGACAGGGGGGAGGAGACCCAGTACTTC
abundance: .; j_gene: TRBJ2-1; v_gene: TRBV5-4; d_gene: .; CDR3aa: CASSLGFEQFF; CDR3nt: TGTGCCAGCAGCTTGGGTTTTGAGCAGTTCTTC
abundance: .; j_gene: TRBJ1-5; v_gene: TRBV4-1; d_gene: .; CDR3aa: CASSQVLSNQPQHF; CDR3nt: TGCGCCAGCAGCCAAGTTCTGAGCAATCAGCCCCAGCATTTT
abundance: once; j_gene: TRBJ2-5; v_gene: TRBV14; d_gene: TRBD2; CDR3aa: CASSQGTSGRTYF; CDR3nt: TGTGCCAGCAGCCAAGGGACTAGCGGGAGGACATACTTC
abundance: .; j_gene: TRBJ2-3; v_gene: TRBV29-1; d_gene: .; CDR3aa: CSVDPIRGTDTQYF; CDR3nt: TGCAGCGTTGATCCCATTCGGGGCACAGATACGCAGTATTTT
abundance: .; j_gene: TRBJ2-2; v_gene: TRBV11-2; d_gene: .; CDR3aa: CASSWSGTNTGELFF; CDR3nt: TGTGCCAGCAGCTGGAGCGGAACGAACACCGGGGAGCTGTTTTTT
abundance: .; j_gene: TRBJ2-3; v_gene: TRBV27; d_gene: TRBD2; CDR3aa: CASTRRGSTDTQYF; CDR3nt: TGTGCCAGCACGCGGCGGGGGTCCACAGATACGCAGTATTTT
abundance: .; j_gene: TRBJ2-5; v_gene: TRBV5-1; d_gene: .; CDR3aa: CASSLQLDQETQYF; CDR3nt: TGCGCCAGCAGCCTCCAGTTAGACCAAGAGACCCAGTACTTC
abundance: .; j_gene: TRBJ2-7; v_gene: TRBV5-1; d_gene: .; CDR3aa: CASSLFSGYEQYF; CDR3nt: TGCGCCAGCAGCTTATTCTCCGGCTACGAGCAGTACTTC
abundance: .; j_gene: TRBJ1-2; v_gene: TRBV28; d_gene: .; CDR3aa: CASSRPGVSYGYTF; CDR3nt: TGTGCCAGCAGTCGCCCGGGGGTTAGCTATGGCTACACCTTC
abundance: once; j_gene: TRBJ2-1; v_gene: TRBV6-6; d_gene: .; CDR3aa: CASSSGTNYNEQFF; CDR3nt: TGTGCCAGCAGTAGCGGGACAAACTACAATGAGCAGTTCTTC
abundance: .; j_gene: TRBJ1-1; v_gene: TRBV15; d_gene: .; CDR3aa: CATSRRQNTEAFF; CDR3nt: TGTGCCACCAGTCGCCGACAGAACACTGAAGCTTTCTTT
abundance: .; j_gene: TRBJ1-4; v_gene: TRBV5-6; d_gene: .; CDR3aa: CASSQGLTNEKLFF; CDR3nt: TGTGCCAGCAGCCAGGGTTTAACTAATGAAAAACTGTTTTTT
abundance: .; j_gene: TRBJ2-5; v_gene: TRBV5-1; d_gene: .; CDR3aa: CASSPGVGETQYF; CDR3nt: TGCGCCAGCAGCCCCGGTGTTGGGGAGACCCAGTACTTC
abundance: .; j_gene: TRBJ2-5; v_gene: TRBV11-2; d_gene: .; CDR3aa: CASSTMRSGETQYF; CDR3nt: TGTGCCAGCAGCACGATGCGGAGCGGGGAGACCCAGTACTTC
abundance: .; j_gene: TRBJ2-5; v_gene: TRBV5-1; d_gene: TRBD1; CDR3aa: CASTYRTGENFQETQYF; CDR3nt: TGCGCCAGCACTTATCGGACAGGGGAAAACTTCCAAGAGACCCAGTACTTC
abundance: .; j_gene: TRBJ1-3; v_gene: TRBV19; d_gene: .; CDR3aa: CASSILDYSGNTIYF; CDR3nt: TGTGCCAGTAGTATCCTCGACTACTCTGGAAACACCATATATTTT
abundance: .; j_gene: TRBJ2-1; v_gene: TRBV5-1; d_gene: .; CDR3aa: CASRGGNYNEQFF; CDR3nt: TGCGCCAGCAGAGGTGGGAATTACAATGAGCAGTTCTTC